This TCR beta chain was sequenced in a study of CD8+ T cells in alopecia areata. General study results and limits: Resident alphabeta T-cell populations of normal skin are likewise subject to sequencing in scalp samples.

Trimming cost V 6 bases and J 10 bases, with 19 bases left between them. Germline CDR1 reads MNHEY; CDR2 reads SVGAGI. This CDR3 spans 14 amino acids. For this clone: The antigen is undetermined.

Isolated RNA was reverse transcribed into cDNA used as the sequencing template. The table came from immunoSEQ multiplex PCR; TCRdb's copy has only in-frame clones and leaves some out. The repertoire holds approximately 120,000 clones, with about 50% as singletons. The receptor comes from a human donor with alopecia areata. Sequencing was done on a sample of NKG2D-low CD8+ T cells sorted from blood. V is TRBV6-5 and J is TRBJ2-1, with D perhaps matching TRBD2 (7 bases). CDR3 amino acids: CASSQTGGGIEQFF. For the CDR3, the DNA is TGTGCCAGCAGCCAGACAGGCGGGGGAATAGAGCAGTTCTTC.